A single sample gave rise to the 18 T cell receptor beta chains below, sequenced in a study of identical twins. TCRdb fed the 5' RACE reads into MiXCR, producing one record per CDR3 protein. The repertoire holds around 1.7 million distinct CDR3 sequences, less than 35% seen once, with about 0.27% in the top ten. Sequenced material: cord blood. Receptor source: a newborn girl in good health.

This clonotype has a handful of counts. V and J are TRBV4-2 and TRBJ2-4, with D perhaps assigned TRBD1 or TRBD2 (5 bases each). V lost 4 bases and J 1 base, leaving 26 bases between the germline ends. This CDR3 region has 20 residues. Germline CDR1 reads LGHNA; CDR2 reads YNFKEQ. The CDR3 spells CASSPGALAPNQGAKNIQYF. DNA of the CDR3: TGTGCCAGCAGCCCTGGGGCTCTAGCTCCTAACCAAGGGGCCAAAAACATTCAGTACTTC.

This clonotype occurred a few times. V gene TRBV12-3 or TRBV12-4 combines with J gene TRBJ1-1; D unclear. The CDR3 length is 13 residues. The V end was cut by 1 base, the J end by 3 bases, with 6 bases between. The CDR3 sequence is CASSLEVHTEAFF. Here the CDR3 DNA reads TGTGCCAGCAGTTTAGAGGTCCACACTGAAGCTTTCTTT.

This clonotype was detected a few times. This chain uses TRBV12-3 or TRBV12-4 with TRBJ1-5, with 7 positions matching TRBD1. V shed 6 bases, J shed 3 bases, and the junction held 8 bases outside the gene matches. The CDR3 length is 15 residues. The DNA for the CDR3 is TGTGCCAGCAGGTATACCGACAGGGACAATCAGCCCCAGCATTTT. The encoded protein is CASRYTDRDNQPQHF.

This chain joins TRBV7-8 and TRBJ2-1; 13 bases are shared with TRBD2. The CDR3 loop spans 16 amino acids. CDR1 and CDR2 from the germline V gene are SGHVS and FQNEAQ. Trimming cost V 5 bases and J 10 bases; bases outside gene matches: 11. CDR3 sequence (DNA): TGTGCCAGCAGCCCCTGGACTAGCGGGAGAACGAGAGAGCAGTTCTTC. Translation: CASSPWTSGRTREQFF.

This clonotype was seen many times. The chain couples TRBV7-9 to TRBJ1-1, with D unresolved. The CDR3 is 12 amino acids. Germline V gene lookup returns CDR1 SEHNR and CDR2 FQNEAQ (reference sequence). V was pared by 1 base and J by 8 bases, with 8 bases between. The DNA for the CDR3 is TGTGCCAGCAGCTTAGGACACCAAGAAGCTTTCTTT. It translates to CASSLGHQEAFF.

The rearrangement uses TRBV5-1 and TRBJ2-1; 8 positions agree with TRBD1. The length of the CDR3 is 14 residues. J gave up 7 bases and V 4 bases, and 7 bases lay outside the gene matches. Germline V lookup: CDR1 SGHRS, CDR2 YFSETQ. CDR3: CASSGRTGLNEQFF. The CDR3 region has the DNA TGCGCCAGCAGCGGGCGGACAGGGTTGAATGAGCAGTTCTTC.

This clonotype was recorded many times. The J gene is TRBJ2-1, the V gene TRBV2; no clear D. The germline CDR1 and CDR2 sequences are SNHLY and FYNNEI. The CDR3 extends over 11 amino acids. V dropped 1 base and J dropped 8 bases, with 3 bases sitting between them. CDR3 sequence reads: CASSEVYEQFF. The CDR3 nucleotides read TGTGCCAGCAGTGAAGTCTATGAGCAGTTCTTC.

The V call is TRBV11-2, the J call TRBJ1-1; no clear D gene. This CDR3 comprises 17 residues. The germline gives CDR1 SGHAT, CDR2 FQNNGV. V lost 1 base and J 0 bases, leaving 15 bases between the germline ends. The DNA of the CDR3 is TGTGCCAGCAGCTTAGTTCCTTCAACACAGTTGAACACTGAAGCTTTCTTT. Translating gives CASSLVPSTQLNTEAFF.

This clonotype has just a few counts. This chain connects TRBV21-1 to TRBJ2-7; TRBD1 is the table's D call and was not checked against the DNA. TRBV21-1 represents a pseudogene. The CDR3 runs to 16 residues. The CDR3 sequence is CASSGQGVGFSYEQYF. In DNA form, the CDR3 reads TGTGCCAGCAGCGGACAGGGGGTCGGTTTCTCCTACGAGCAGTACTTC.

This clonotype occurred a few times. V is TRBV3-1 and J is TRBJ2-4; perhaps D is TRBD1 or TRBD2 (5 bases each). The DNA end lines up better with TRBJ2-7; the J call may be wrong. In germline, CDR1 is LGHDT, CDR2 YNNKEL (reference sequence). The CDR3 is 15 residues long. The CDR3 bases are TGTGCCAGCAGCCCCTTCGGGACCCTAGCCTACGAGCAGTACTTC. Amino acid sequence: CASSPFGTLAYEQYF.

V is TRBV18 and J is TRBJ1-2; 9 nucleotides line up with TRBD1. The trim removed 3 bases at V and 4 bases at J, leaving 6 bases unmatched. Germline-derived CDR1 and CDR2 are KGHSH and LQKENI. This CDR3 has 15 residues. For the CDR3, the DNA is TGTGCCAGCTCACCCCGGACAGGGGAATCCTATGGCTACACCTTC. Its translation: CASSPRTGESYGYTF.

The CDR3 DNA follows: TGTGCCAGCAGCACCCACGGACTAGCGGTAACCTACGAGCAGTACTTC. It yields the protein CASSTHGLAVTYEQYF. The V and J genes are TRBV7-9 and TRBJ2-7, with 10 bases lining up with TRBD2. CDR3 size: 16 residues. The V segment lost 5 bases and the J segment 2 bases; nucleotides outside the gene matches: 9. Germline V gives CDR1 SEHNR, CDR2 FQNEAQ (reference sequence).

This chain joins TRBV4-2 and TRBJ1-1; D call uncertain. V shed 0 bases and J shed 8 bases, with 10 bases lying between them. The CDR3 covers 13 residues. CDR1 LGHNA and CDR2 YNFKEQ come from the germline V gene. CDR3 nucleotide sequence: TGTGCCAGCAGCCAAGATCTAAGGCCGGAAGCTTTCTTT. It translates to CASSQDLRPEAFF.

This clonotype was detected only a few times. This sequence joins TRBV5-1 and TRBJ1-2, with 9 bases fitting TRBD1. Losses at the gene ends were 0 bases for V and 7 bases for J; bases not matched to a gene: 4. CDR3 length: 14 residues. CDR1 and CDR2 (germline): SGHRS, YFSETQ. Here the CDR3 DNA reads TGCGCCAGCAGCTTGGTGGGACAGGGCAGTGGCTACACCTTC. This gives the protein CASSLVGQGSGYTF. Looking up the rest from reference TRBV5-1 and TRBJ1-2 gives the full variable domain: KAGVTQTPRYLIKTRGQQVTLSCSPISGHRSVSWYQQTPGQGLQFLFEYFSETQRNKGNFPGRFSGRQFSNSRSEMNVSTLELGDSALYLCASSLVGQGSGYTFGSGTRLTVV.

This clonotype occurred once. An end of the junction differs from the germline gene, which may be a read error. This rearrangement joins TRBV5-1 to TRBJ1-2; 8 bases are a match to TRBD1. This CDR3 has 13 amino acids. Germline V gene lookup returns CDR1 SGHRS and CDR2 YFSETQ. The CDR3 loop reads CAGSGQGFYGYTF. For the CDR3, the DNA is TGCGCCGGCAGCGGACAGGGTTTCTATGGCTACACCTTC.

The chain joins TRBV29-1 to TRBJ1-1, with D perhaps matching TRBD1 (5 bases). Trimming stripped 0 bases from V and 5 bases from J, with 13 bases between. Germline V gene data show CDR1 as SQVTM and CDR2 as ANQGSEA. This CDR3 contains 14 residues. CDR3 coding DNA: TGCAGCGTTGAAGATATAGAGGGGTGGACTGAAGCTTTCTTT. It yields the protein CSVEDIEGWTEAFF. The whole variable domain, filled in from reference TRBV29-1 and TRBJ1-1, reads SAVISQKPSRDICQRGTSLTIQCQVDSQVTMMFWYRQQPGQSLTLIATANQGSEATYESGFVIDKFPISRPNLTFSTLTVSNMSPEDSSIYLCSVEDIEGWTEAFFGQGTRLTVV.

The chain uses TRBV20-1 and TRBJ1-5, with 7 positions matching TRBD1. After removal of 6 bases from V and 5 bases from J, the junction contained 13 bases not matched to a gene. Germline lookup yields CDR1 DFQATT and CDR2 SNEGSKA (reference sequence). The CDR3 is 15 residues long. CDR3 sequence (DNA): TGCAGTGCCAAAATCCCAGAGGGGGCGCATCAGCCCCAGCATTTT. Its translation: CSAKIPEGAHQPQHF.

This clonotype was observed at least ten times. The gene calls are TRBV24-1 and TRBJ2-1; perhaps TRBD1 as D (6 bases). The V and J ends lost 1 base and 0 bases respectively, with 6 bases between them. The germline gives CDR1 KGHDR, CDR2 SFDVKD. The CDR3 consists of 15 residues. The CDR3 here is CATSDLGGSYNEQFF. In DNA form, the CDR3 reads TGTGCCACCAGTGATTTAGGGGGCTCCTACAATGAGCAGTTCTTC.